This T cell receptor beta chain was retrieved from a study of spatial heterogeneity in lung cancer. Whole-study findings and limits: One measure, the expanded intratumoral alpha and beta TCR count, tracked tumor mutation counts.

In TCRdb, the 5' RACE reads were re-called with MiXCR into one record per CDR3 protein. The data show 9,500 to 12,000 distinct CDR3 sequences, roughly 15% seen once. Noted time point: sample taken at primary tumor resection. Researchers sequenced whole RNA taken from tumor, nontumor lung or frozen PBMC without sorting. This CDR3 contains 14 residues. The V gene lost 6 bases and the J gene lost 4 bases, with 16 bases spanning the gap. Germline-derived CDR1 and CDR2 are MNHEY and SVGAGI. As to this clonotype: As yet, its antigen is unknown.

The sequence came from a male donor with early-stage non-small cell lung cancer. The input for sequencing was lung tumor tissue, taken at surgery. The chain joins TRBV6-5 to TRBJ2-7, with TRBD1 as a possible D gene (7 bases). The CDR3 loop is CASRPQGGGYEQYF. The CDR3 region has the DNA TGTGCCAGCAGGCCCCAGGGGGGAGGTTACGAGCAGTACTTC.